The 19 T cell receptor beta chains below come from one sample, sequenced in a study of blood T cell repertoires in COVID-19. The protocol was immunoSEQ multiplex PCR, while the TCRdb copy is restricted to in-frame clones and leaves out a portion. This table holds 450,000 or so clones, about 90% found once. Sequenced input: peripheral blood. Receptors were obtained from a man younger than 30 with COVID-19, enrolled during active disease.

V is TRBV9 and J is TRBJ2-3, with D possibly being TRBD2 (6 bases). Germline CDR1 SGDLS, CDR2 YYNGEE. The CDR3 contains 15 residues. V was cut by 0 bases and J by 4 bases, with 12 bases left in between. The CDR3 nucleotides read TGTGCCAGCAGCGTAGAGACTAGTCGTCCAGATACGCAGTATTTT. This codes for CASSVETSRPDTQYF. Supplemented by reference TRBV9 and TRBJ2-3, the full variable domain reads DSGVTQTPKHLITATGQRVTLRCSPRSGDLSVYWYQQSLDQGLQFLIQYYNGEERAKGNILERFSAQQFPDLHSELNLSSLELGDSALYFCASSVETSRPDTQYFGPGTRLTVL.

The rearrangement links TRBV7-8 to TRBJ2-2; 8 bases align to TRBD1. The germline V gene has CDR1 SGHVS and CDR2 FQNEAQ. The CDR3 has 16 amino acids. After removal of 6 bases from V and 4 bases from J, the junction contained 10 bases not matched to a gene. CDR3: CASRAGTGFSTGELFF. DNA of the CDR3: TGTGCCAGCAGGGCCGGGACAGGTTTTTCCACCGGGGAGCTGTTTTTT.

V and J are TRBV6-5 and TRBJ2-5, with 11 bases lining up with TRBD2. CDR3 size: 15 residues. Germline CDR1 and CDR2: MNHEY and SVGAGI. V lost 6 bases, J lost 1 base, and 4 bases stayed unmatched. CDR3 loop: CASSRLAGIQETQYF. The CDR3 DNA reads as TGTGCCAGCAGCCGACTAGCGGGGATCCAAGAGACCCAGTACTTC.

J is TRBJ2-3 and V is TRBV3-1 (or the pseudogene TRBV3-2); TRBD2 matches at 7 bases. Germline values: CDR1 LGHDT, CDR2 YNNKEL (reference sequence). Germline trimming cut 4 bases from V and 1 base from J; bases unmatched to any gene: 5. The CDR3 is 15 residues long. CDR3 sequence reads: CASSLRGVGTDTQYF. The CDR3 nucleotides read TGTGCCAGCAGCCTCCGGGGGGTGGGCACAGATACGCAGTATTTT.

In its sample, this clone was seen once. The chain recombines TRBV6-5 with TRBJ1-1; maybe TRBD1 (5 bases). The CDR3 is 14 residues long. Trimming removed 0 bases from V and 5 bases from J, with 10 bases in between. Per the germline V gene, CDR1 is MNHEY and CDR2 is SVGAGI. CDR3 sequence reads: CASSYSAGQTEAFF. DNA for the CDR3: TGTGCCAGCAGTTACTCGGCAGGGCAGACTGAAGCTTTCTTT.

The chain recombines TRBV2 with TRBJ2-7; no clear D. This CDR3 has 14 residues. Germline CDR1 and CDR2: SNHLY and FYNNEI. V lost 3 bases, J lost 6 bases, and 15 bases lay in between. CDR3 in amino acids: CASSDPRVRPEQYF. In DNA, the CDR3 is TGTGCCAGCAGTGATCCTCGGGTGAGGCCCGAGCAGTACTTC.

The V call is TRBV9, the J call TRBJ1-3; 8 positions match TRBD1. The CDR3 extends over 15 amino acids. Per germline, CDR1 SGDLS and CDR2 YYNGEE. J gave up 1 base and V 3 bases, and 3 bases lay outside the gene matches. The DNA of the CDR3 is TGTGCCAGCAGCGAGACAGGGGATTCTGGAAACACCATATATTTT. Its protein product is CASSETGDSGNTIYF.

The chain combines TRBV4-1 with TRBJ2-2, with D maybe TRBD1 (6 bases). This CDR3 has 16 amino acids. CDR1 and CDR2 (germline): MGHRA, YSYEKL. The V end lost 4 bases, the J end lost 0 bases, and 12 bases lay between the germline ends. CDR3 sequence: CASSLRQASNTGELFF. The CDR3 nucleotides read TGCGCCAGCAGCCTTAGACAGGCCTCGAACACCGGGGAGCTGTTTTTT.

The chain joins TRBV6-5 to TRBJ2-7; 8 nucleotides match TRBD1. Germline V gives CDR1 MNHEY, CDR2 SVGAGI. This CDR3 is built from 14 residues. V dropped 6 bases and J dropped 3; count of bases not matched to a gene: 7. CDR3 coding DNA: TGTGCCAGCAGGCCCCCGACAGGGGTCTACGAGCAGTACTTC. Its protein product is CASRPPTGVYEQYF.

In DNA form, the CDR3 reads TGTGCCAGCAGCCGGGACAGGGGGCAATACGAGCAGTACTTC. Its translation is CASSRDRGQYEQYF. The rearrangement uses TRBV5-4 and TRBJ2-7; 12 nucleotides agree with TRBD1. The CDR3 is made up of 14 amino acids. J was trimmed by 4 bases and V by 4 bases; bases with no gene match: 3. Germline V gives CDR1 SGHNT, CDR2 YYREEE (reference sequence).

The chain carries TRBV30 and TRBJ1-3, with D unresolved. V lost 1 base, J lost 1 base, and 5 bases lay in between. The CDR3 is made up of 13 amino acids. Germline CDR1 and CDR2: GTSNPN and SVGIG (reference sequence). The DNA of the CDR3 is TGTGCCTGGAGTGGAGAATCTGGAAACACCATATATTTT. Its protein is CAWSGESGNTIYF.

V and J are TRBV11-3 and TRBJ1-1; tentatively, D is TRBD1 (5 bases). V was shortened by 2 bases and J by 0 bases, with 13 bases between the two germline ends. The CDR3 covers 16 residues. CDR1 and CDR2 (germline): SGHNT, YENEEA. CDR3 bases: TGTGCCAGCAGCTTATCAGACAGTCGAATGAACACTGAAGCTTTCTTT. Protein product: CASSLSDSRMNTEAFF.

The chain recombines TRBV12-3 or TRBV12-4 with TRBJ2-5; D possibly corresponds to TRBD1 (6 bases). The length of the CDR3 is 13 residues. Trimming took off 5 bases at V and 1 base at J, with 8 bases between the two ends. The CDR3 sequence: CASSRDIQETQYF. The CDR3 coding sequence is TGTGCCAGCAGTCGGGACATCCAAGAGACCCAGTACTTC.

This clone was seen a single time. The CDR3 is CATSAPDSNQPQHF. CDR3 DNA sequence: TGTGCCACCAGCGCCCCAGATAGCAATCAGCCCCAGCATTTT. V is TRBV15 and J is TRBJ1-5; D remains ambiguous. The CDR3 runs 14 residues. Germline V gene lookup returns CDR1 LNHNV and CDR2 YYDKDF (reference sequence). V was pared by 5 bases and J by 0 bases, with 8 bases between.

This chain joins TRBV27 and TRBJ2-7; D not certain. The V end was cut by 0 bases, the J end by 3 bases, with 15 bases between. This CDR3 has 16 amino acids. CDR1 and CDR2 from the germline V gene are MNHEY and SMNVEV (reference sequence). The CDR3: CASSLSLRPDFYEQYF. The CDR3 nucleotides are TGTGCCAGCAGTTTATCGCTTCGTCCAGACTTCTACGAGCAGTACTTC.

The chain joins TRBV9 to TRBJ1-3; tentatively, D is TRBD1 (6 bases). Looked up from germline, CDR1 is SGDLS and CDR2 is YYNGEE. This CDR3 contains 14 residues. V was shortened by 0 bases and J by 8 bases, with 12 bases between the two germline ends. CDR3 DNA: TGTGCCAGCAGCGTAGTGGGAGGGGGTGACACCATATATTTT. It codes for CASSVVGGGDTIYF. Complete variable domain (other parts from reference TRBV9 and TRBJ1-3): DSGVTQTPKHLITATGQRVTLRCSPRSGDLSVYWYQQSLDQGLQFLIQYYNGEERAKGNILERFSAQQFPDLHSELNLSSLELGDSALYFCASSVVGGGDTIYFGEGSWLTVV.

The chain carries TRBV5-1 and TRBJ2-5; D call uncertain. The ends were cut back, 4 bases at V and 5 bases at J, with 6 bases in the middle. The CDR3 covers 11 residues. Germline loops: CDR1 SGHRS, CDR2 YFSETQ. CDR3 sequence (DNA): TGCGCCAGCAGCCTAAAGGAGACCCAGTACTTC. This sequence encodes CASSLKETQYF.

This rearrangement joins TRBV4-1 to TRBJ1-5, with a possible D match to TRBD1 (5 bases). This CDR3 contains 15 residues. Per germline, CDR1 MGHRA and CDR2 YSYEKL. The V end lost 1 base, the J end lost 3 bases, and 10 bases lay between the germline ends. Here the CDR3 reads CASSQGKGNNQPQHF. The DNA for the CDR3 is TGCGCCAGCAGCCAAGGAAAGGGGAACAATCAGCCCCAGCATTTT.

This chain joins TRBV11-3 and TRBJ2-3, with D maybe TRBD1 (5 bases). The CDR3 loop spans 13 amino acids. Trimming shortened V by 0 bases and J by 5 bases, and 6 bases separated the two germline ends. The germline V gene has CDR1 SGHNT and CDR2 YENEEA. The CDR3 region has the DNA TGTGCCAGCAGCTTAGAAGACAGAGATACGCAGTATTTT. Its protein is CASSLEDRDTQYF.